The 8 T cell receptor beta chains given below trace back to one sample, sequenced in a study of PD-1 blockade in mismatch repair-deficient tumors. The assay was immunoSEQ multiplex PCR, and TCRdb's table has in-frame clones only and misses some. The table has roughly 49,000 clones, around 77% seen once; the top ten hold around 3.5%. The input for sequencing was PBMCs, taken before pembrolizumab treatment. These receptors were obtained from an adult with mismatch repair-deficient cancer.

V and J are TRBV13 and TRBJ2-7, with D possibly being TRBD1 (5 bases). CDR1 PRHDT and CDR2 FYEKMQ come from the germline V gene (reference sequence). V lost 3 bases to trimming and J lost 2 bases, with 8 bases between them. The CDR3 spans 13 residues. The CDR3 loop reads CASSFRQTYEQYF. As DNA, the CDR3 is TGTGCCAGCAGCTTCAGACAGACCTACGAGCAGTACTTC.

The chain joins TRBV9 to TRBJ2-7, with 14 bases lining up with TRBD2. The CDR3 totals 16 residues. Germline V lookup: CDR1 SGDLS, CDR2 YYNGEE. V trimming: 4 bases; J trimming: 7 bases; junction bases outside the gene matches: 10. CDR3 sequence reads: CASSLGGLAGVSEQYF. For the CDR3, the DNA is TGTGCCAGCAGCCTAGGGGGACTAGCGGGAGTGAGTGAGCAGTACTTC.

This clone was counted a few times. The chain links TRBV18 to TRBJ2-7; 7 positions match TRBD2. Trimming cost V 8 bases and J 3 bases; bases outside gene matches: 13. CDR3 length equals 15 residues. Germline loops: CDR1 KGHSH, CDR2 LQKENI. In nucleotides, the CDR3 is TGTGCCAGCCGCCCCCCGCTAGCGGACCTCTACGAGCAGTACTTC. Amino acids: CASRPPLADLYEQYF. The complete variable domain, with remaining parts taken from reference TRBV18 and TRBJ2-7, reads NAGVMQNPRHLVRRRGQEARLRCSPMKGHSHVYWYRQLPEEGLKFMVYLQKENIIDESGMPKERFSAEFPKEGPSILRIQQVVRGDSAAYFCASRPPLADLYEQYFGPGTRLTVT.

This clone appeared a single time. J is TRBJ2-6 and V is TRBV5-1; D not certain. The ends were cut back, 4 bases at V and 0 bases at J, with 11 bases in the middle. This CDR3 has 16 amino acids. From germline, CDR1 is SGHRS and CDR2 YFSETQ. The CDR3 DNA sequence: TGCGCCAGCAGCCTCAGCTCGGGCTCTGGGGCCAACGTCCTGACTTTC. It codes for CASSLSSGSGANVLTF. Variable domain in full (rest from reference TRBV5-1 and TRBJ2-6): KAGVTQTPRYLIKTRGQQVTLSCSPISGHRSVSWYQQTPGQGLQFLFEYFSETQRNKGNFPGRFSGRQFSNSRSEMNVSTLELGDSALYLCASSLSSGSGANVLTFGAGSRLTVL.

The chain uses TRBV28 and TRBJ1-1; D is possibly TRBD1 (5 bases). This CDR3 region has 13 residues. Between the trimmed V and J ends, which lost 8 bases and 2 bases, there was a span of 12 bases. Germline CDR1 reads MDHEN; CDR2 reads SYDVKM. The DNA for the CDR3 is TGTGCCAGCTTACAGACAGAAAACACTGAAGCTTTCTTT. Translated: CASLQTENTEAFF.

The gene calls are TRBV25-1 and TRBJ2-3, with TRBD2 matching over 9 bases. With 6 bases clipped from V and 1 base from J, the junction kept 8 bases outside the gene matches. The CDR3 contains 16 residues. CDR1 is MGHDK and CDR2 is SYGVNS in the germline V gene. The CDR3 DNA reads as TGTGCCAGCAGCCCTGGGGCTAGCGGGGGCACAGATACGCAGTATTTT. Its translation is CASSPGASGGTDTQYF.

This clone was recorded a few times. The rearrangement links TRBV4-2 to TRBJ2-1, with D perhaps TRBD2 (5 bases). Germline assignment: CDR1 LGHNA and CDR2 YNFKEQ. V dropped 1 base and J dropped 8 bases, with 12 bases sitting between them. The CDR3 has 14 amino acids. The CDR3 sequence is CASSQVGGLDEQFF. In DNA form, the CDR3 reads TGTGCCAGCAGCCAAGTGGGCGGGCTCGATGAGCAGTTCTTC.

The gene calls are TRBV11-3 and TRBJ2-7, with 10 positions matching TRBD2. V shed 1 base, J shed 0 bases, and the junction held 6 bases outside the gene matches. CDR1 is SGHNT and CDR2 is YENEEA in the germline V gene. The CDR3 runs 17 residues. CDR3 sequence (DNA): TGTGCCAGCAGCTTAGGGAGGGCTAGCGGGAGCTCCTACGAGCAGTACTTC. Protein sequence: CASSLGRASGSSYEQYF.